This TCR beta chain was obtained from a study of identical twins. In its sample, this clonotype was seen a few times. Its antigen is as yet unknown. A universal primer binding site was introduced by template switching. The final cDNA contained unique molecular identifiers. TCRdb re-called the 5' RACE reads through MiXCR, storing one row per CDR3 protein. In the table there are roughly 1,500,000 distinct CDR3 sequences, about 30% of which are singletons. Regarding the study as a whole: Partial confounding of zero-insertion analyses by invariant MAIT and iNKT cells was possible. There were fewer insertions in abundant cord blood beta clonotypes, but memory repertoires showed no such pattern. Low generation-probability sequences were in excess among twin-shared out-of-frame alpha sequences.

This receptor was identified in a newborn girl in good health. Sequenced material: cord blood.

CDR3 amino acids: CASSLFGTGGSTDTQYF. In nucleotides, the CDR3 is TGTGCCAGCAGTTTATTCGGGACAGGGGGCTCCACAGATACGCAGTATTTT. The chain combines TRBV27 with TRBJ2-3; TRBD1 agrees at 12 bases. There are 17 residues in the CDR3. Germline V CDR1 and CDR2: MNHEY, SMNVEV (reference sequence). V dropped 1 base and J dropped 2; count of bases not matched to a gene: 4.